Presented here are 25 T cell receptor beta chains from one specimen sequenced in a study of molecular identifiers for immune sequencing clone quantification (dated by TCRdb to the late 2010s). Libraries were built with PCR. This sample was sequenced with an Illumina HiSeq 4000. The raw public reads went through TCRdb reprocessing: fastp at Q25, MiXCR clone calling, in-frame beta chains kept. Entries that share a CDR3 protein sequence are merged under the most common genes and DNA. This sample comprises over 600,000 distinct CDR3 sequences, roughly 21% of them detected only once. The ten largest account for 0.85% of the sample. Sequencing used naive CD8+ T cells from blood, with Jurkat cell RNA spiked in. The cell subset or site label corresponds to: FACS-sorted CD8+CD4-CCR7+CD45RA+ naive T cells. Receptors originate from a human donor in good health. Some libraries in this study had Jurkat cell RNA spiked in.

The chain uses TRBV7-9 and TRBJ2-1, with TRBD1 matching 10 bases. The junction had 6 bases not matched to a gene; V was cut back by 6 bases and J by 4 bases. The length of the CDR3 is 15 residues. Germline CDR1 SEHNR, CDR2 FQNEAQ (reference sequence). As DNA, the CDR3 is TGTGCCAGCAGTTGGGACAGGGGTGTGTACAATGAGCAGTTCTTC. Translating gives CASSWDRGVYNEQFF.

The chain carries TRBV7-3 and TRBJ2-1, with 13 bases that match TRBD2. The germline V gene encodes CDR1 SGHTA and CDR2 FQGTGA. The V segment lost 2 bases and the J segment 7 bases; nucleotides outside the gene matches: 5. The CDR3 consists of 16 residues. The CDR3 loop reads CASSLATSGRVNEQFF. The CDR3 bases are TGTGCCAGCAGCTTAGCCACTAGCGGGAGGGTAAATGAGCAGTTCTTC.

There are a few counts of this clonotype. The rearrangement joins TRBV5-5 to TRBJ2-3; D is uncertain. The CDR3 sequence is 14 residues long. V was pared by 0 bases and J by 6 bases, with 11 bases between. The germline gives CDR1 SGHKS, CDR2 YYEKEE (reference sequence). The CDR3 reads CASSLALGSDTQYF. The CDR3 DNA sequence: TGTGCCAGCAGCTTGGCCTTGGGGTCGGATACGCAGTATTTT.

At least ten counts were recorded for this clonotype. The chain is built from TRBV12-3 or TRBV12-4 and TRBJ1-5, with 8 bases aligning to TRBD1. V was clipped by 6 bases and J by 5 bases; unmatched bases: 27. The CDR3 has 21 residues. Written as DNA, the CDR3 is TGTGCCAGCAGCCCAACGTTCGTGGGGTATGGCAGGGGGCGTGGGGATCAGCCCCAGCATTTT. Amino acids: CASSPTFVGYGRGRGDQPQHF.

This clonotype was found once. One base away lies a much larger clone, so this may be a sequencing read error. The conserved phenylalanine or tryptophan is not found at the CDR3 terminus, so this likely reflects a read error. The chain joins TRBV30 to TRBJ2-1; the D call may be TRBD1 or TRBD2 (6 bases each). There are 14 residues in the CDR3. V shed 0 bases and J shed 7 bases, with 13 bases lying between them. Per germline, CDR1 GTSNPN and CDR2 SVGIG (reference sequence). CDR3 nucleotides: TGTGCCTGGAGTGTACGGGGGCGCCGGAATGAGCAGTTCTCC. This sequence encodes CAWSVRGRRNEQFS.

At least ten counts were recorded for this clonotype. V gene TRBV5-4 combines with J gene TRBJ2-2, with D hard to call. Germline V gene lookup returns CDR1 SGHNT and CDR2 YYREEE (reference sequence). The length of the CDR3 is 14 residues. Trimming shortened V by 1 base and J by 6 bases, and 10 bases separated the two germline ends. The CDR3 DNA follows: TGTGCCAGCAGCTTGTCGGATAACGCCGGGGAGCTGTTTTTT. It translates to CASSLSDNAGELFF. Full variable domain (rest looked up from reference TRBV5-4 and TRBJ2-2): ETGVTQSPTHLIKTRGQQVTLRCSSQSGHNTVSWYQQALGQGPQFIFQYYREEENGRGNFPPRFSGLQFPNYSSELNVNALELDDSALYLCASSLSDNAGELFFGEGSRLTVL.

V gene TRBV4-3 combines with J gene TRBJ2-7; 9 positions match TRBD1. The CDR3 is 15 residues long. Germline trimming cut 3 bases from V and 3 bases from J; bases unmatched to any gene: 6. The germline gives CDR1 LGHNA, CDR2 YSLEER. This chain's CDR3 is CASSQDRGDLYEQYF. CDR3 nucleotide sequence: TGCGCCAGCAGCCAGGACAGGGGCGACCTCTACGAGCAGTACTTC.

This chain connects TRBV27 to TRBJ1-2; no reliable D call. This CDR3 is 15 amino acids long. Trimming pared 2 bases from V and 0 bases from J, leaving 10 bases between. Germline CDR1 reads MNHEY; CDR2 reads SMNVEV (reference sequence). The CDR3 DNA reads TGTGCCAGCAGTTTAAAAGGAACAGCTAACTATGGCTACACCTTC. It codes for CASSLKGTANYGYTF.

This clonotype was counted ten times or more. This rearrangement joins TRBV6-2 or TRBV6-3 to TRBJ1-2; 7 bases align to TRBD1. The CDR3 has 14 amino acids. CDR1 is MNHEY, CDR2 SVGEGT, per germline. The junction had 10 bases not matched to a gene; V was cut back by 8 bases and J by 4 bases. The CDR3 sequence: CASLIPGQPYGYTF. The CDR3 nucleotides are TGTGCCAGCCTTATACCGGGACAGCCCTATGGCTACACCTTC.

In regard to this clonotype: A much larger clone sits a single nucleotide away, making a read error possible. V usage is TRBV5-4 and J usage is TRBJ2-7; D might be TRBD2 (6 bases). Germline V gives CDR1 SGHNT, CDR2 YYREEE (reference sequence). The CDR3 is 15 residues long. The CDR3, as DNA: TGTGCCGGCAGCTTGCGGGGCGGTCGGACCGACGAGCAGTACTTC. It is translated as CAGSLRGGRTDEQYF.

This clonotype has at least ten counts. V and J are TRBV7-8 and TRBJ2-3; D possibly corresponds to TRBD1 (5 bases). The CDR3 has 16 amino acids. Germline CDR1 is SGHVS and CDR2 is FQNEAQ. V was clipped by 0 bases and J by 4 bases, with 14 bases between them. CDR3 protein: CASSLAGQGNADTQYF. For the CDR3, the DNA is TGTGCCAGCAGCTTAGCCGGGCAGGGTAACGCAGATACGCAGTATTTT.

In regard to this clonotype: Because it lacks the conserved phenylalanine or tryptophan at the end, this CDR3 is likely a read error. This CDR3 reads CASSLGDEQYL. The CDR3 DNA follows: TGTGCCAGCAGCTTGGGCGACGAGCAGTACCTC. This sequence joins TRBV6-6 and TRBJ2-7, with unresolved D. CDR1 is MNHNY, CDR2 SVGAGI, per germline (reference sequence). The CDR3 consists of 11 residues. V was cut by 6 bases and J by 5 bases, with 8 bases left in between.

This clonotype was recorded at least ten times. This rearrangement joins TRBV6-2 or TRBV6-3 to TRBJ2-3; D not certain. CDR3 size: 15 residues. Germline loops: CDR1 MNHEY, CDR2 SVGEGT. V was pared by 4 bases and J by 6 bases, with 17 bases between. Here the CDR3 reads CASSWTSLVQDTQYF. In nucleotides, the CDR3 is TGTGCCAGCAGTTGGACCTCCCTAGTTCAGGATACGCAGTATTTT.

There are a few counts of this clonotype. As DNA, the CDR3 is TGTGCCAGCAGCCAAGTTACTGCCACAGATACGCAGTATTTT. Its translation is CASSQVTATDTQYF. This chain joins TRBV4-2 and TRBJ2-3; D unclear. Looked up from germline, CDR1 is LGHNA and CDR2 is YNFKEQ. Deletions cut 1 base from V and 2 bases from J, with 7 bases between. The CDR3 spans 14 residues.

CDR3 amino acids: CASSSDPAGSSVYEQYF. The CDR3 DNA sequence: TGTGCCAGCAGCTCGGACCCTGCAGGGTCCTCCGTCTACGAGCAGTACTTC. This chain links TRBV7-6 with TRBJ2-7; a possible D gene is TRBD1 (5 bases). Germline V gene lookup returns CDR1 SGHVS and CDR2 FNYEAQ. Trimming took 4 bases from V and 3 from J, leaving 22 bases between them. The CDR3 extends over 17 amino acids.

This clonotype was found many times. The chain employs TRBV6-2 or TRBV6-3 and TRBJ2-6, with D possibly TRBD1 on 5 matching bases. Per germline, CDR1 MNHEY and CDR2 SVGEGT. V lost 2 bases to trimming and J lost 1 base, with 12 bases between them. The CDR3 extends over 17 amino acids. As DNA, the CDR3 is TGTGCCAGCAGTTACCCCCTGCAGGGTTCTGGGGCCAACGTCCTGACTTTC. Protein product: CASSYPLQGSGANVLTF.

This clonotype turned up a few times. DNA of the CDR3: TGTGCCAGCAGCCAAGATGCGCAAACCTACGAGCAGTACTTC. Protein sequence: CASSQDAQTYEQYF. The chain has TRBV14 and TRBJ2-7; D ambiguous. Trimming pared 0 bases from V and 2 bases from J, leaving 8 bases between. CDR3 length: 14 amino acids. The germline V gene has CDR1 SGHDN and CDR2 FVKESK.

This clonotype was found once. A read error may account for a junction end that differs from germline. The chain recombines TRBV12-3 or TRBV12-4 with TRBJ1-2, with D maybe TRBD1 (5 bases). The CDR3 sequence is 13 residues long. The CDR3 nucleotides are TGTGTCAGCAGTTTGGGGCGGAACTATGGCTACACCTTC. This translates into CVSSLGRNYGYTF.

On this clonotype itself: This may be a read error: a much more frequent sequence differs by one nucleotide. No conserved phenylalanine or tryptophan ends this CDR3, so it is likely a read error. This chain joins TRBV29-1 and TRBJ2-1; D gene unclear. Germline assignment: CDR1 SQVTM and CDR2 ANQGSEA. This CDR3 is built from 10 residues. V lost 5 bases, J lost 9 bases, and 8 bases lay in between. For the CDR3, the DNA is TGCAGCGTTCCGACGAGTGAGCAGTTCCTC. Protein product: CSVPTSEQFL.

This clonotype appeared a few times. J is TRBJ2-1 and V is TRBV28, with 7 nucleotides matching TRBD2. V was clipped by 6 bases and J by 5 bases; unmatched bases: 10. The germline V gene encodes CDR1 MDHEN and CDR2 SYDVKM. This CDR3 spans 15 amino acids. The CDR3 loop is CASSPTSAGNNEQFF. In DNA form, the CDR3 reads TGTGCCAGCAGCCCCACTAGCGCCGGAAACAATGAGCAGTTCTTC.

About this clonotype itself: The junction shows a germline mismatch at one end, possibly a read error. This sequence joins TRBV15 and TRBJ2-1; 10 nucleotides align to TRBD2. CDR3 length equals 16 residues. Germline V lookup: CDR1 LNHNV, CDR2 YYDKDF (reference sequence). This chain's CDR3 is CATGRTKRGGKYEQFF. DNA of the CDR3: TGTGCCACCGGCAGGACAAAGCGGGGGGGGAAGTATGAGCAGTTCTTC.

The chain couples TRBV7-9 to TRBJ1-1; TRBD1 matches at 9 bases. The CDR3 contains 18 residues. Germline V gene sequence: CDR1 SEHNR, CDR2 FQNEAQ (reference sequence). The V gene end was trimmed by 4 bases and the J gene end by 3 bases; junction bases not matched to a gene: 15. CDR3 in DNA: TGTGCCAGCAGCTCCATCAACCGGGACAGGGTCGTGGACACTGAAGCTTTCTTT. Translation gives CASSSINRDRVVDTEAFF. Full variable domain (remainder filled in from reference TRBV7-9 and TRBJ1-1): DTGVSQNPRHKITKRGQNVTFRCDPISEHNRLYWYRQTLGQGPEFLTYFQNEAQLEKSRLLSDRFSAERPKGSFSTLEIQRTEQGDSAMYLCASSSINRDRVVDTEAFFGQGTRLTVV.

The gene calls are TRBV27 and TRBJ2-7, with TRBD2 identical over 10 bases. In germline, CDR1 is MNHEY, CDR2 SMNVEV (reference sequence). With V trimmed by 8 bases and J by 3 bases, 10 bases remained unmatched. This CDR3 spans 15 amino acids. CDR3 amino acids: CASQTAGGPDYEQYF. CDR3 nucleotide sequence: TGTGCCAGCCAAACAGCGGGAGGGCCCGACTACGAGCAGTACTTC.

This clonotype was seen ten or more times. The CDR3 bases are TGTGCCAGCAGTGCCGGACTGAACTCCTACGAGCAGTACTTC. Translating gives CASSAGLNSYEQYF. V usage is TRBV12-3 or TRBV12-4 and J usage is TRBJ2-7, with D possibly TRBD2 on 5 matching bases. Trimming removed 5 bases at V and 0 bases at J, with 11 bases between. The CDR3 length is 14 residues.

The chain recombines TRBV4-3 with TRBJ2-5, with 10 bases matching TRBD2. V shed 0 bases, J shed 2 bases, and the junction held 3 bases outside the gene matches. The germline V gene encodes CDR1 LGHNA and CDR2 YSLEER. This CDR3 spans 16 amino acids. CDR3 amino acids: CASSQEGLALQETQYF. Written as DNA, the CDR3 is TGCGCCAGCAGCCAAGAGGGACTAGCGTTACAAGAGACCCAGTACTTC.